Listed below are T cell receptor beta chains from one sample, sequenced in a study of T-cell memory formation after mild COVID-19. Each CDR3 protein gets one entry after TCRdb re-called the 5' RACE reads with MiXCR. Among 350,000 to 500,000 distinct CDR3 sequences listed, less than 25% were seen once. Sequencing was done on a sample of PBMCs or a T cell subset sorted from them (not recorded which). The receptors derive from an adult woman who had mild COVID-19 (a few samples of this study predate the infection). Cell type and time point are not known. CDR3s include the opening cysteine and the closing phenylalanine or tryptophan. The order of the fields is D gene, V gene, J gene, clone size, CDR3 DNA, CDR3 protein. A D gene is named only where the DNA matches it firmly. A row's size may be missing; if present it is once, few, many or a size class.

>NA|TRBV5-1|TRBJ1-6|many
TGCGCCAGCAGCCCCGGCCGGACAGCCTCACCCCTCCACTTT
CASSPGRTASPLHF
>TRBD2|TRBV11-2|TRBJ2-1|NA
TGTGCCAGCAGCTTACAGAGCGGGAGGGGAATCTACAATGAGCAGTTCTTC
CASSLQSGRGIYNEQFF
>NA|TRBV12-3/TRBV12-4|TRBJ2-3|few
TGTGCCAGCAGAAGGGCCTCTCCGCCCGACCAAGATACGCAGTATTTT
CASRRASPPDQDTQYF
>NA|TRBV20-1|TRBJ2-1|NA
TGCAGTGCTAGCGGGCCCTTTAACATAGGGAGTGAGCAGTTCTTC
CSASGPFNIGSEQFF
>TRBD2|TRBV12-3/TRBV12-4|TRBJ2-7|NA
TGTGCCAGCAGATACCGGACTAGCGGGAGGGCGTCCGAGCAGTACTTC
CASRYRTSGRASEQYF
>NA|TRBV5-1|TRBJ2-3|few
TGCGCCAGCAGAACGAGCGGCACCACAGATACGCAGTATTTT
CASRTSGTTDTQYF
>TRBD1|TRBV12-3/TRBV12-4|TRBJ1-2|few
TGTGCCACCAGCTCCGGGACAGGGGCCTATGGCTACACCTTC
CATSSGTGAYGYTF
>NA|TRBV20-1|TRBJ2-3|NA
TGCAGTGCTACCCGCGGACCTAGCACAGATACGCAGTATTTT
CSATRGPSTDTQYF
>TRBD2|TRBV3-1|TRBJ2-1|NA
TGTGCCAGCAGCCCCTTCGGACTAGCGGGAGGGCCGAGCTCCTACAATGAGCAGTTCTTC
CASSPFGLAGGPSSYNEQFF
>TRBD1|TRBV15|TRBJ2-1|few
TGTGCCACCAGCATGGACAGGGGATACAATGAGCAGTTCTTC
CATSMDRGYNEQFF
>NA|TRBV7-6|TRBJ2-7|NA
TGTGCCAGCAGCTTAGTAGTAGGAGGGCAGGGCCTTTCTGGCGAGCAGTACTTC
CASSLVVGGQGLSGEQYF
>TRBD2|TRBV4-1|TRBJ2-2|NA
TGCGCCAGCAGCCAAGGTCTGGGGACTACCAACACCGGGGAGCTGTTTTTT
CASSQGLGTTNTGELFF
>NA|TRBV24-1|TRBJ2-3|few
TGTGCCACCAGTCTAAGGGGGGGACCTACAGATACGCAGTATTTT
CATSLRGGPTDTQYF
>NA|TRBV4-1|TRBJ2-1|NA
TGCGCCAGCAGCCAAGATGGGGGCTATGTCCACAATGAGCAGTTCTTC
CASSQDGGYVHNEQFF
>NA|TRBV20-1|TRBJ1-5|NA
TGCAGTGCCCACGTGGATACTCAGCCCCAGCATTTT
CSAHVDTQPQHF
>TRBD1|TRBV12-3/TRBV12-4|TRBJ1-4|NA
TGTGCCAGCAGTTTAGCAGGGGGCAGTGAAAAACTGTTTTTT
CASSLAGGSEKLFF
>TRBD1|TRBV5-1|TRBJ2-7|NA
TGCGCCAGCAGCTTGGATACAGCCGGGACAGCCGAGCAGTACTTC
CASSLDTAGTAEQYF
>TRBD2|TRBV6-2/TRBV6-3|TRBJ2-4|few
TGTGCCAGCAGTTCCGGACTAGCGGAAAACATTCAGTACTTC
CASSSGLAENIQYF
>NA|TRBV20-1|TRBJ2-7|few
TGCAGTGCTAGCGAGTCGGGTCGTTCCTACGAGCAGTACTTC
CSASESGRSYEQYF
>NA|TRBV5-1|TRBJ2-2|NA
TGCGCCAGCAGCCTAGCTGCCGGGGCCGGGGAGCTGTTTTTT
CASSLAAGAGELFF
>TRBD1|TRBV24-1|TRBJ2-1|NA
TGTGCCACCACTCACGGGGACAGGGGGATCCTTTGGATTGAATACAATGAGCAGTTCTTC
CATTHGDRGILWIEYNEQFF
>NA|TRBV5-1|TRBJ2-7|NA
TGCGCCAGCAGCTACTGGGCCCTGCAGGGGACCTACGAGCAGTACTTC
CASSYWALQGTYEQYF